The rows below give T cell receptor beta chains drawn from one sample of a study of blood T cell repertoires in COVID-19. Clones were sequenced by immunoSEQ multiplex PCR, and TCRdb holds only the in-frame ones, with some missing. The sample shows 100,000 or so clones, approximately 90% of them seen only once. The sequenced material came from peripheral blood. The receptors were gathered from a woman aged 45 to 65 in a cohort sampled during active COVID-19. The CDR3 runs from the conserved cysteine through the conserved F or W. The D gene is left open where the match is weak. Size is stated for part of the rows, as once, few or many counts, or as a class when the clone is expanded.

cdr3_aa: CASSGTASSYNSPLHF; cdr3_nt: TGTGCCAGCTCCGGGACAGCGAGCTCCTATAATTCACCCCTCCACTTT; v_call: TRBV7-9; j_call: TRBJ1-6; clone_size: NA; d_call: TRBD1
cdr3_aa: CATSDRVRETQYF; cdr3_nt: TGTGCCACCAGTGACAGGGTACGGGAGACCCAGTACTTC; v_call: TRBV24-1; j_call: TRBJ2-5; clone_size: NA; d_call: NA
cdr3_aa: CASGLRASGSGTGETQYF; cdr3_nt: TGCGCCAGCGGCCTGAGGGCTAGCGGGAGTGGTACAGGAGAGACCCAGTACTTC; v_call: TRBV5-1; j_call: TRBJ2-5; clone_size: NA; d_call: TRBD2
cdr3_aa: CASSIAGWGNTIYF; cdr3_nt: TGTGCCAGCAGCATCGCAGGGTGGGGAAACACCATATATTTT; v_call: TRBV3-1/TRBV3-2; j_call: TRBJ1-3; clone_size: few; d_call: NA
cdr3_aa: CASSTPTGLHNEQFF; cdr3_nt: TGTGCCAGCTCAACCCCCACGGGACTCCACAATGAGCAGTTCTTC; v_call: TRBV18; j_call: TRBJ2-1; clone_size: NA; d_call: NA
cdr3_aa: CASSYYLGAQYF; cdr3_nt: TGTGCCAGCAGTTATTACCTAGGGGCGCAGTATTTT; v_call: TRBV6-2/TRBV6-3; j_call: TRBJ2-3; clone_size: NA; d_call: NA
cdr3_aa: CAWSGLAVTYEQYF; cdr3_nt: TGTGCCTGGAGTGGACTAGCGGTAACCTACGAGCAGTACTTC; v_call: TRBV30; j_call: TRBJ2-7; clone_size: NA; d_call: TRBD2
cdr3_aa: CASSLEIGTGSGYTF; cdr3_nt: TGTGCCAGCAGCTTAGAAATCGGGACAGGCTCTGGCTACACCTTC; v_call: TRBV7-8; j_call: TRBJ1-2; clone_size: NA; d_call: TRBD1
cdr3_aa: CASSRGTVFFYEQYF; cdr3_nt: TGTGCCAGCAGCCGTGGGACAGTATTTTTCTACGAGCAGTACTTC; v_call: TRBV6-5; j_call: TRBJ2-7; clone_size: NA; d_call: TRBD1
cdr3_aa: CASSQGVSNQPQHF; cdr3_nt: TGTGCCAGCAGCCAAGGAGTTAGCAATCAGCCCCAGCATTTT; v_call: TRBV3-1/TRBV3-2; j_call: TRBJ1-5; clone_size: NA; d_call: NA
cdr3_aa: CASSLGPPPYEQYF; cdr3_nt: TGTGCCAGCAGCTTAGGTCCCCCTCCCTACGAGCAGTACTTC; v_call: TRBV7-2; j_call: TRBJ2-7; clone_size: NA; d_call: NA
cdr3_aa: CASSFEGGLGGELFF; cdr3_nt: TGTGCCAGTAGTTTCGAGGGAGGGCTAGGCGGGGAGCTGTTTTTT; v_call: TRBV19; j_call: TRBJ2-2; clone_size: NA; d_call: TRBD2
cdr3_aa: CASEQGNYGYTF; cdr3_nt: TGTGCCAGCGAACAGGGAAACTATGGCTACACCTTC; v_call: TRBV6-6; j_call: TRBJ1-2; clone_size: NA; d_call: NA
cdr3_aa: CASSYSRGFYGYTF; cdr3_nt: TGTGCCAGCAGTTACTCGAGGGGGTTCTATGGCTACACCTTC; v_call: TRBV6-5; j_call: TRBJ1-2; clone_size: NA; d_call: NA
cdr3_aa: CASSGASLAAFNEQFF; cdr3_nt: TGTGCCAGCAGTGGAGCCTCCCTAGCGGCGTTCAATGAGCAGTTCTTC; v_call: TRBV28; j_call: TRBJ2-1; clone_size: NA; d_call: TRBD2
cdr3_aa: CASSRQGSFQPQHF; cdr3_nt: TGTGCCAGCAGCAGACAGGGGAGTTTTCAGCCCCAGCATTTT; v_call: TRBV6-6; j_call: TRBJ1-5; clone_size: NA; d_call: TRBD1
cdr3_aa: CASKGVGYNEQFF; cdr3_nt: TGTGCCAGCAAGGGAGTTGGGTACAATGAGCAGTTCTTC; v_call: TRBV2; j_call: TRBJ2-1; clone_size: NA; d_call: NA
cdr3_aa: CASSPGQGKETQYF; cdr3_nt: TGTGCCAGCAGCCCGGGACAGGGGAAAGAGACCCAGTACTTC; v_call: TRBV11-2; j_call: TRBJ2-5; clone_size: NA; d_call: TRBD1
cdr3_aa: CAISVSSGGSYEQYF; cdr3_nt: TGTGCCATCAGTGTCTCTAGCGGGGGATCCTACGAGCAGTACTTC; v_call: TRBV10-3; j_call: TRBJ2-7; clone_size: NA; d_call: TRBD2
cdr3_aa: CSGKQGANYGYTF; cdr3_nt: TGCAGCGGTAAACAGGGAGCTAACTATGGCTACACCTTC; v_call: TRBV29-1; j_call: TRBJ1-2; clone_size: NA; d_call: NA
cdr3_aa: CASSLGQGNTGELFF; cdr3_nt: TGTGCCAGCAGCCTGGGACAGGGGAACACCGGGGAGCTGTTTTTT; v_call: TRBV3-1/TRBV3-2; j_call: TRBJ2-2; clone_size: NA; d_call: TRBD1
cdr3_aa: CASSPSYQGWETQYF; cdr3_nt: TGTGCCAGCAGTCCCTCATATCAGGGCTGGGAGACCCAGTACTTC; v_call: TRBV27; j_call: TRBJ2-5; clone_size: NA; d_call: NA
cdr3_aa: CASSLGAVHEQYF; cdr3_nt: TGTGCCAGCAGTTTAGGCGCGGTCCACGAGCAGTACTTC; v_call: TRBV12-3/TRBV12-4; j_call: TRBJ2-7; clone_size: NA; d_call: NA
cdr3_aa: CASSPRQGAGKLFF; cdr3_nt: TGTGCCAGCTCACCACGCCAGGGGGCCGGAAAACTGTTTTTT; v_call: TRBV18; j_call: TRBJ1-4; clone_size: NA; d_call: TRBD1